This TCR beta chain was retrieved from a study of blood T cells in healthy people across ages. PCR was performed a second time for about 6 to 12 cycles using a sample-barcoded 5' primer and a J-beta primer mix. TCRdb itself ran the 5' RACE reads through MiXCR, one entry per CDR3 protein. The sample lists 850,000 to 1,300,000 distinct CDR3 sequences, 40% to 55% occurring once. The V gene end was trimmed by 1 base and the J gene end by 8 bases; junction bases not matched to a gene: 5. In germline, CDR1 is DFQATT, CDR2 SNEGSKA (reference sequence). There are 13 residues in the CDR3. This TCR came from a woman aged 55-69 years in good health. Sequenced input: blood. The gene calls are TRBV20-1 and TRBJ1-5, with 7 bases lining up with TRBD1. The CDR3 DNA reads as TGCAGTGCTAGAGTATCGGGGACAGAGCCCCAGCATTTT. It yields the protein CSARVSGTEPQHF.